This T cell receptor beta chain stems from a study of T cell changes during pregnancy in multiple sclerosis. This clone was counted a single time. Trimming removed 4 bases from V and 4 bases from J; junction bases left unmatched: 7. CDR1 and CDR2 (germline): LNHDA, SQIVND (reference sequence). The CDR3 spans 15 residues. Only in-frame clones appear in the TCRdb table, and some are missing; sequencing was by immunoSEQ multiplex PCR. The data contain tens of thousands of clones, around 93% of them singletons. This specimen was peripheral blood, taken in the second trimester of pregnancy. The source of this sequence is a female donor with multiple sclerosis, enrolled in a pregnancy study. This chain uses TRBV19 with TRBJ2-1, with 7 bases fitting TRBD2. The CDR3 loop is CASSTLAAVYNEQFF. CDR3 nucleotides: TGTGCCAGTAGTACCCTAGCGGCAGTATACAATGAGCAGTTCTTC.